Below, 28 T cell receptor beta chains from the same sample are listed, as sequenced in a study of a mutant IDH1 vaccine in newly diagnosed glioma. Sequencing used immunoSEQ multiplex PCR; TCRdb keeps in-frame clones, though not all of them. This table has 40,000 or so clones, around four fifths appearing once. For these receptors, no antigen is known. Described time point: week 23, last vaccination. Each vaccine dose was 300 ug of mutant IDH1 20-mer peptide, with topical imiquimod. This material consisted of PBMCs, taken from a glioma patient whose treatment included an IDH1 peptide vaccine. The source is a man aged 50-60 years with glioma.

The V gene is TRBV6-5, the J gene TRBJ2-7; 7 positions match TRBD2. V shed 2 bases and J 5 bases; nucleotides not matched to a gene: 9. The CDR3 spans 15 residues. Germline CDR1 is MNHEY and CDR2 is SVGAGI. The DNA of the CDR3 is TGTGCCAGCAGTTACGTTTTGGGGGAGGGAAACGAGCAGTACTTC. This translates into CASSYVLGEGNEQYF.

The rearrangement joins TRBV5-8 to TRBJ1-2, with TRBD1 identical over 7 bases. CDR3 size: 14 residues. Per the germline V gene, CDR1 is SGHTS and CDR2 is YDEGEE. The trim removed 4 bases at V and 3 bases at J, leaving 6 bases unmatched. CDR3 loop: CASSHADRYYGYTF. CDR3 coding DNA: TGTGCCAGCAGCCATGCGGACAGGTACTATGGCTACACCTTC.

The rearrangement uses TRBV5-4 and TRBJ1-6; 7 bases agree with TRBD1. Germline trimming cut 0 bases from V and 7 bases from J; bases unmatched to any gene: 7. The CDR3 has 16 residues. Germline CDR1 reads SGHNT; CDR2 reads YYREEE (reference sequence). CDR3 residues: CASSLVAGTANSPLHF. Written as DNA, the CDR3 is TGTGCCAGCAGCTTGGTTGCCGGGACAGCGAATTCACCCCTCCACTTT.

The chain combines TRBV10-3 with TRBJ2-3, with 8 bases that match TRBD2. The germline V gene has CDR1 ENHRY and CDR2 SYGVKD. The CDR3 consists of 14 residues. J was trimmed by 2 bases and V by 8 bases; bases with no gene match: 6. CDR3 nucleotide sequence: TGTGCCATCGTCGGGGGGGGGTCCACAGATACGCAGTATTTT. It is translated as CAIVGGGSTDTQYF.

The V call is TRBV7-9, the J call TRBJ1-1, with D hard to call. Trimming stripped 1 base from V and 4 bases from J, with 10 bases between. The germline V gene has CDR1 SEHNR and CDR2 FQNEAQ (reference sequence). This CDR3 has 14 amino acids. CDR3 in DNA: TGTGCCAGCAGCTTAGTCGGCAGAAGCACTGAAGCTTTCTTT. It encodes CASSLVGRSTEAFF. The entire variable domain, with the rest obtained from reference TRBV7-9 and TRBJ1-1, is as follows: DTGVSQNPRHKITKRGQNVTFRCDPISEHNRLYWYRQTLGQGPEFLTYFQNEAQLEKSRLLSDRFSAERPKGSFSTLEIQRTEQGDSAMYLCASSLVGRSTEAFFGQGTRLTVV.

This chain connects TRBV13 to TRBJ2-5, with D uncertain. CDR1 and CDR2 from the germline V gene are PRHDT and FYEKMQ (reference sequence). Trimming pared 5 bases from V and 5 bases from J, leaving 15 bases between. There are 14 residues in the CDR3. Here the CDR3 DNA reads TGTGCCAGCAGCGTAACCGCGATTCAGGAGACCCAGTACTTC. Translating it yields CASSVTAIQETQYF.

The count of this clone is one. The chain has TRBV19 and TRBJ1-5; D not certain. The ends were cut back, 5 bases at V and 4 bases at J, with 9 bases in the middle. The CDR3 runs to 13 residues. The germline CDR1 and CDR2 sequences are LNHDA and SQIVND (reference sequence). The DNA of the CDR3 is TGTGCCAGTAGTCTCGGGCGAAATCAGCCCCAGCATTTT. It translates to CASSLGRNQPQHF. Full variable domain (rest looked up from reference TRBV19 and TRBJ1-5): DGGITQSPKYLFRKEGQNVTLSCEQNLNHDAMYWYRQDPGQGLRLIYYSQIVNDFQKGDIAEGYSVSREKKESFPLTVTSAQKNPTAFYLCASSLGRNQPQHFGDGTRLSIL.

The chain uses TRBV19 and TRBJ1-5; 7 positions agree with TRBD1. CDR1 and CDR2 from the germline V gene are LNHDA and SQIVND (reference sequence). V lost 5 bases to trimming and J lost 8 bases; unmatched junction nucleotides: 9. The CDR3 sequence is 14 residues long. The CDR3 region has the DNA TGTGCCAGTAGTTTTCGACAGGGCAAGGAGCCCCAGCATTTT. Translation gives CASSFRQGKEPQHF.

The CDR3 reads CASSGTLNTEAFF. As DNA, the CDR3 is TGTGCCAGCAGCGGTACACTGAACACTGAAGCTTTCTTT. The chain joins TRBV11-2 to TRBJ1-1, with D uncertain. Germline loops: CDR1 SGHAT, CDR2 FQNNGV. The V end was cut by 5 bases, the J end by 0 bases, with 7 bases between. The CDR3 is 13 amino acids.

The CDR3 sequence is CASRPAGRSYNEQFF. Written as DNA, the CDR3 is TGTGCCAGCAGGCCCGCCGGCCGCTCCTACAATGAGCAGTTCTTC. The gene calls are TRBV27 and TRBJ2-1; D is unresolved. The CDR3 is made up of 15 amino acids. From germline, CDR1 is MNHEY and CDR2 SMNVEV (reference sequence). V lost 6 bases and J 0 bases, leaving 12 bases between the germline ends.

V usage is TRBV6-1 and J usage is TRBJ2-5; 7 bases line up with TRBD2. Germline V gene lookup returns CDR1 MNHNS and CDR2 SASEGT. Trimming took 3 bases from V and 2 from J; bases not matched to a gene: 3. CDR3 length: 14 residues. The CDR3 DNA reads TGTGCCAGCAGTGAGGAGGGAGGGCAAGAGACCCAGTACTTC. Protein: CASSEEGGQETQYF.

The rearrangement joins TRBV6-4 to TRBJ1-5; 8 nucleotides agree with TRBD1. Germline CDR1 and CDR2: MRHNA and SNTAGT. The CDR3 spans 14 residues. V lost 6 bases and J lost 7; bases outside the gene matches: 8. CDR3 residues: CASRADREGQPQHF. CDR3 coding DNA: TGTGCCAGCAGAGCGGACAGGGAAGGCCAGCCCCAGCATTTT.

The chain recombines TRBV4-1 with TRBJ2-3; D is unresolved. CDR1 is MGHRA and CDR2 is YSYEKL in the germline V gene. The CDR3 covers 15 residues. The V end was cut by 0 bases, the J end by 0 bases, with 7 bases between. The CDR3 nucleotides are TGCGCCAGCAGCCAAGATCCCGCTAGCACAGATACGCAGTATTTT. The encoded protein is CASSQDPASTDTQYF.

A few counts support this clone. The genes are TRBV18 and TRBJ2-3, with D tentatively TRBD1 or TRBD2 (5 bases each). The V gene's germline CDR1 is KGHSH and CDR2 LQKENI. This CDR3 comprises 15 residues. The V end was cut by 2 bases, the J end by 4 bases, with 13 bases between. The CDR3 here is CASSPAQGRADTQYF. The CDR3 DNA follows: TGTGCCAGCTCACCAGCGCAGGGACGGGCAGATACGCAGTATTTT.

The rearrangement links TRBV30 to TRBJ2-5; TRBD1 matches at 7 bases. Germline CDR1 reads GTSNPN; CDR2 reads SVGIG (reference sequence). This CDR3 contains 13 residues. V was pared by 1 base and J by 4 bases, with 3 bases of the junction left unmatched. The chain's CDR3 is CAWSGQGGETQYF. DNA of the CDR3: TGTGCCTGGAGTGGACAGGGCGGAGAGACCCAGTACTTC.

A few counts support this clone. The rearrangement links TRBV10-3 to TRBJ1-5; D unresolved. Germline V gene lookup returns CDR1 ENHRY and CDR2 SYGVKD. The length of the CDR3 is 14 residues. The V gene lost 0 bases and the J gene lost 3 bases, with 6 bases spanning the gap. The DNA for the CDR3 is TGTGCCATCAGTGAGTCAAGGGACAATCAGCCCCAGCATTTT. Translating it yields CAISESRDNQPQHF.

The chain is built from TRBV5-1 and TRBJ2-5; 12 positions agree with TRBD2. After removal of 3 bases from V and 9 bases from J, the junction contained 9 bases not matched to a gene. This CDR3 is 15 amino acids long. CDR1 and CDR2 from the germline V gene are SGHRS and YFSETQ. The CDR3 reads CASSSGTSGPEAQYF. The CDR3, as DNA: TGCGCCAGCAGCTCCGGGACTAGCGGGCCTGAGGCCCAGTACTTC.

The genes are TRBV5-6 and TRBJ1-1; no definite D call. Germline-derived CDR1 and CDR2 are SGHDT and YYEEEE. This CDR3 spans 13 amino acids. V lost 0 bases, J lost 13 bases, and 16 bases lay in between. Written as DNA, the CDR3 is TGTGCCAGCAGCTTGGCCGGACCCGACTTGGGTTTCTTT. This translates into CASSLAGPDLGFF.

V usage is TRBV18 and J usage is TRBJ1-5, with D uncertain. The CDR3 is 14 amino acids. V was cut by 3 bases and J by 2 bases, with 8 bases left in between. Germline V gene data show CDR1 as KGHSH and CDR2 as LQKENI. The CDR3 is CASSPAQGNQPQHF. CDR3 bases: TGTGCCAGCTCACCGGCCCAGGGCAATCAGCCCCAGCATTTT.

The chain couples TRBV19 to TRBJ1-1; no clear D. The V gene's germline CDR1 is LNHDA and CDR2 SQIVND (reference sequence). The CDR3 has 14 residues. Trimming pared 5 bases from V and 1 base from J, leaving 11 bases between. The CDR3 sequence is CASSLMDGNTEAFF. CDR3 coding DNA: TGTGCCAGTAGTTTAATGGACGGGAACACTGAAGCTTTCTTT. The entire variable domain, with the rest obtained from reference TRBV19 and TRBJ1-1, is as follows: DGGITQSPKYLFRKEGQNVTLSCEQNLNHDAMYWYRQDPGQGLRLIYYSQIVNDFQKGDIAEGYSVSREKKESFPLTVTSAQKNPTAFYLCASSLMDGNTEAFFGQGTRLTVV.

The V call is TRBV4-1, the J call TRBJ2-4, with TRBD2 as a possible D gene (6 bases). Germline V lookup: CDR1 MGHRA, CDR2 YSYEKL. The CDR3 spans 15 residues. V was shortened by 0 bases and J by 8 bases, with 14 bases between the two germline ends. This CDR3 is CASSQEGGSRDIQYF. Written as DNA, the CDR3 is TGCGCCAGCAGCCAAGAAGGAGGGTCGCGGGACATTCAGTACTTC.

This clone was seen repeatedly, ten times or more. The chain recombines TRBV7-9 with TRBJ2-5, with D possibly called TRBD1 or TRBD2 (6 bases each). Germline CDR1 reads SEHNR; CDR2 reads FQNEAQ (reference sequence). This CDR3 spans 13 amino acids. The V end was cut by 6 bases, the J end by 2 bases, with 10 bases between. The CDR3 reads CASRGAGQETQYF. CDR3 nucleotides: TGTGCCAGCAGGGGGGCGGGACAAGAGACCCAGTACTTC.

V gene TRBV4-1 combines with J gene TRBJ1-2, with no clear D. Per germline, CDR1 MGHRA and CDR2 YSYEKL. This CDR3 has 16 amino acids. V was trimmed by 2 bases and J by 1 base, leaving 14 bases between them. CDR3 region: CASSQSSPAVNYGYTF. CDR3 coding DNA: TGCGCCAGCAGCCAATCAAGCCCGGCAGTTAACTATGGCTACACCTTC.

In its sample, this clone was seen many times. CDR3 sequence reads: CAWSTPGGGLSGNTIYF. In DNA form, the CDR3 reads TGTGCCTGGAGCACCCCTGGGGGGGGCTTATCTGGAAACACCATATATTTT. The genes are TRBV30 and TRBJ1-3; D might be TRBD1 (6 bases). Germline CDR1 and CDR2: GTSNPN and SVGIG (reference sequence). The CDR3 runs 17 residues. V gave up 3 bases and J gave up 1 base, with 19 bases separating them.

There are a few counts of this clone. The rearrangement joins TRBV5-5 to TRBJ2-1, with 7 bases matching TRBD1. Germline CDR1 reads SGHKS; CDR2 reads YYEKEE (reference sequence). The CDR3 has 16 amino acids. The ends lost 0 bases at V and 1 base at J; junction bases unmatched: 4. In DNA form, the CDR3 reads TGTGCCAGCAGCTTGGCAGGGACAGTGTCCTACAATGAGCAGTTCTTC. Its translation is CASSLAGTVSYNEQFF.

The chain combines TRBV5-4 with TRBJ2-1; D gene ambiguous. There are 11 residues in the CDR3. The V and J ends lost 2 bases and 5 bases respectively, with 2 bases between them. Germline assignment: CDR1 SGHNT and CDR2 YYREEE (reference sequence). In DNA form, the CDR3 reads TGTGCCAGCAGCTTCAACAATGAGCAGTTCTTC. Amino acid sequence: CASSFNNEQFF.

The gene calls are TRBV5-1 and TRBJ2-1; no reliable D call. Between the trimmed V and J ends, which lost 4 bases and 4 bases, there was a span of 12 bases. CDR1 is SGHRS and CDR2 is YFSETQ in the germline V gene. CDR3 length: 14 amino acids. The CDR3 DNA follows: TGCGCCAGCAGCCCAGTTGGACGGTACAATGAGCAGTTCTTC. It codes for CASSPVGRYNEQFF.

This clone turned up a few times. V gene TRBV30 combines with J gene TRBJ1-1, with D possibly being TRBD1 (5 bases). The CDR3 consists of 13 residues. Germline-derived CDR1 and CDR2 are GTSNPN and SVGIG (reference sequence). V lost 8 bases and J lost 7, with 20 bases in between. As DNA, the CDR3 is TGTGCCACCGGGGCTCCCGTCGGGAGTGAAGCTTTCTTT. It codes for CATGAPVGSEAFF.